This paragraph reports one TCR beta chain. The antigen is not known. The data stem from a study of OX40 agonist ivuxolimab in advanced cancers. Overall study: Ivuxolimab, an antibody that agonizes OX40 (CD134), was administered to the patients. Study outcomes and limitations: Average numbers of expanded clones were greater in CD8+ T cells than in CD4+.

Trimming took off 8 bases at V and 4 bases at J, with 14 bases between the two ends. CDR1 and CDR2 from the germline V gene are MNHEY and SMNVEV (reference sequence). This CDR3 is built from 13 residues. Assay: immunoSEQ multiplex PCR; the TCRdb copy retains only in-frame clones and omits some. The repertoire consists of 77,000 or so clones, with about 78% occurring once and the leading ten covering about 5.4%. The source of this sequence is an adult with an advanced solid tumor such as melanoma, head and neck, liver or kidney cancer. This sequence joins TRBV27 and TRBJ1-2; TRBD1 is a possible D gene (5 bases). This specimen consisted of CD4+ or CD8+ T cells sorted from blood, obtained in a trial of the OX40 agonist ivuxolimab. The CDR3 loop is CASRRGEGYGYTF. The CDR3 DNA reads as TGTGCCAGCCGGCGAGGGGAGGGCTATGGCTACACCTTC.